The present entry profiles one T cell receptor (beta chain) with its context. Its antigen is not known. The data were taken from a study of shared clonotypes between healthy human individuals. Study overall: CD4 naive and memory got three plates each, CD8 naive two, CD8 memory one. Study-wide findings and caveats: Generally, estimated richness proved larger in naive subsets than it did in memory subsets.

When replicate PCRs were run on sorted subsets, they used approximately 210 ng DNA, about 30,000 T cell genomes. Original processing notes: Owing to the provision of junction-only sequences devoid of quality scores by immunoSEQ, filtering differed. The data were produced by immunoSEQ multiplex PCR, yet TCRdb's version contains in-frame clones alone and is incomplete. For V, J and clone size, that table is used; D and trimming come from the DNA. Here the sample spans hundreds of thousands of clones, approximately 96% being singletons. Trimming stripped 5 bases from V and 9 bases from J, with 12 bases between. Germline V gene data show CDR1 as MDHEN and CDR2 as SYDVKM. The CDR3 sequence is 12 residues long. Naive CD8 cells comprised CD45RO-negative, CCR7-positively selected cells, excluding terminally differentiated effector memory CD45RA+ cells.

The rearrangement links TRBV28 to TRBJ2-3; D is unclear. This TCR was recovered from a woman in her twenties or thirties in good health. The sequenced material came from naive CD8+ T cells sorted from blood. CDR3 sequence: CASSLPLRTQYF. CDR3 DNA sequence: TGTGCCAGCAGTCTCCCCCTCCGGACGCAGTATTTT. Full variable domain (outside the CDR3, taken from reference TRBV28 and TRBJ2-3): DVKVTQSSRYLVKRTGEKVFLECVQDMDHENMFWYRQDPGLGLRLIYFSYDVKMKEKGDIPEGYSVSREKKERFSLILESASTNQTSMYLCASSLPLRTQYFGPGTRLTVL.